This T cell receptor beta chain was recorded in a study of graft-versus-host responses after intestinal transplantation. The wider study: Uniformly, recipients were administered anti-thymocyte globulin induction with subsequent tacrolimus and steroids for around 3 years. Findings of the study overall: GvH clones turned up in recipient marrow; some had shown up first in ileum or blood.

As regards this clone: The target antigen is unknown.

This CDR3 spans 14 amino acids. The germline V and J ends were trimmed by 0 bases and 5 bases, with 12 bases remaining between them. The germline V gene encodes CDR1 SGHNT and CDR2 YYREEE (reference sequence). The protocol was immunoSEQ multiplex PCR, while the TCRdb copy is restricted to in-frame clones and leaves out a portion. The table lists about 90,000 clones, under 85% of them singletons. The TCR sequence derives from a human donor who received an intestinal transplant. Here the sequenced sample was unstimulated CD8+ T cells sorted from spleen or lymph node cells, taken before intestinal transplant. This chain uses TRBV5-4 with TRBJ2-7; D assignment may be TRBD1 or TRBD2 (5 bases each). The CDR3 nucleotides read TGTGCCAGCAGCTTGGGACGGGAAGGGGACGAGCAGTACTTC. The encoded protein is CASSLGREGDEQYF. The full variable domain, with the rest looked up from reference TRBV5-4 and TRBJ2-7, is ETGVTQSPTHLIKTRGQQVTLRCSSQSGHNTVSWYQQALGQGPQFIFQYYREEENGRGNFPPRFSGLQFPNYSSELNVNALELDDSALYLCASSLGREGDEQYFGPGTRLTVT.